The T cell receptor (beta chain) described here comes from a study of Graves' ophthalmopathy and Graves' hyperthyroidism. RNA served as the template for amplifying TCR beta CDR3 regions. Scientists carried out first-round RT-PCR using HTBI primers and then a second-round multiplex PCR. TCRdb reanalysed the multiplex PCR reads using MiXCR and keeps one entry per CDR3 protein. The sample carries 600,000 to 650,000 distinct CDR3 sequences, about 20% recorded once. Study-level points and caveats: Among expanded thyroid clonotypes above 0.001 frequency, most also occurred in blood. With a specificity of around 77% and a sensitivity of over 65%, the model predicted ophthalmopathy progression.

For this clonotype: Its antigen is unknown.

Newly diagnosed hyperthyroidism donors, aged 18 to 65, duration under 2 months. What supplied the PBMCs was more than 7.5 ml of fresh peripheral blood. There are 11 residues in the CDR3. CDR1 MNHEY and CDR2 SVGAGI come from the germline V gene. This clonotype was obtained from a woman between 18 and 29 years old with stable Graves' hyperthyroidism. Some clones in this sample may be carry-over from other donors' samples. The material sequenced was peripheral blood. The V call is TRBV6-5, the J call TRBJ2-5, with D possibly being TRBD2 (6 bases). The J call is doubtful: the DNA matches TRBJ2-1 better. CDR3 bases: TGTGCCAGCAGTTGGAGGGGTGAGCAGTTCTTC. Residues: CASSWRGEQFF.